This entry is about one T cell receptor (beta chain). Germline V lookup: CDR1 MNHEY, CDR2 SMNVEV (reference sequence). Trimming took 2 bases from V and 6 from J; bases not matched to a gene: 12. The CDR3 is 17 residues long. This specimen belongs to a study of shared T cell receptors in the human thymus. Method: immunoSEQ multiplex PCR; TCRdb's copy keeps in-frame clones and lacks some. In the table there are some 700,000 clones, approximately 85% of which are singletons. The same data also went into a second study, on human thymus T cells. That study adds: Thymus pieces cut out during corrective heart surgery were the tissue that was used. Related work showed strongly overlapping thymic repertoires across unrelated individuals.

The receptor's source is a girl younger than two with a congenital heart defect. The chain has TRBV27 and TRBJ1-5, with 8 bases aligning to TRBD1. Sequencing was carried out using thymocytes. The CDR3 sequence is CASSLRPTGVGGQPQHF. CDR3 in DNA: TGTGCCAGCAGTTTACGACCGACAGGGGTAGGGGGTCAGCCCCAGCATTTT.